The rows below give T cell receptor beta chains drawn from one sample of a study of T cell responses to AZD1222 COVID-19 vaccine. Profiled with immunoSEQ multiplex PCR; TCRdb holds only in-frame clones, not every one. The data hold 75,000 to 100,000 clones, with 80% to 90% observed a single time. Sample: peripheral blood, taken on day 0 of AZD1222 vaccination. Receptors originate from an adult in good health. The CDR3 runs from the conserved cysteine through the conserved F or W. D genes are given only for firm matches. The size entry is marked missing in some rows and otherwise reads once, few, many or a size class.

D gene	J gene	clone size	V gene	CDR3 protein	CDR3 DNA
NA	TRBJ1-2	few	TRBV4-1	CASSQANLNYGYTF	TGCGCCAGCAGCCAAGCGAATCTAAACTATGGCTACACCTTC
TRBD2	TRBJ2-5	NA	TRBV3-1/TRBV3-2	CASSSATSGGAMETQYF	TGTGCCAGCAGCTCCGCAACTAGCGGGGGGGCGATGGAGACCCAGTACTTC
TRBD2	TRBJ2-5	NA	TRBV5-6	CASRDGLAGLWETQYF	TGTGCCAGCAGAGACGGACTAGCGGGACTGTGGGAGACCCAGTACTTC
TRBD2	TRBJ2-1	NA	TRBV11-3	CASSSSGSSYNEQFF	TGTGCCAGCAGCTCTAGCGGGAGCTCCTACAATGAGCAGTTCTTC
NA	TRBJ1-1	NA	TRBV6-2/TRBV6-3	CASSYGYLNTEAFF	TGTGCCAGCAGTTACGGATATTTGAACACTGAAGCTTTCTTT
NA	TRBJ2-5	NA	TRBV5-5	CASSLGAVQETQYF	TGTGCCAGCAGCCTTGGAGCGGTTCAAGAGACCCAGTACTTC
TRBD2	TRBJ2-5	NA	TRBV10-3	CAISPGGGHGETQYF	TGTGCCATCAGCCCGGGCGGGGGGCACGGAGAGACCCAGTACTTC
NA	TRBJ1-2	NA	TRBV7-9	CASSPFWAPTNYGYTF	TGTGCCAGCAGCCCCTTTTGGGCTCCCACTAACTATGGCTACACCTTC
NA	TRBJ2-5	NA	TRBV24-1	CATSDSRETQYF	TGTGCCACCAGTGATAGCAGAGAGACCCAGTACTTC
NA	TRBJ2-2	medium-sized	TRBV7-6	CASSRPWTGNTGELFF	TGTGCCAGCAGCCGACCTTGGACCGGGAACACCGGGGAGCTGTTTTTT
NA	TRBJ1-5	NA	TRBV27	CASSPGGGQFGQPQHF	TGTGCCAGCAGTCCCGGGGGGGGGCAGTTTGGGCAGCCCCAGCATTTT
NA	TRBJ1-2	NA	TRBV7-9	CASSLEGYGYTF	TGTGCCAGCAGCTTAGAGGGATATGGCTACACCTTC
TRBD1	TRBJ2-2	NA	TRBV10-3	CAGRQGEGELFF	TGTGCCGGCCGACAGGGTGAGGGGGAGCTGTTTTTT
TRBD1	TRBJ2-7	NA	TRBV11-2	CASSPTLDRGRLREQYF	TGTGCCAGCAGCCCCACGCTTGACAGGGGAAGGCTACGCGAGCAGTACTTC
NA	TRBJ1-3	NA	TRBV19	CASSTGTTSGNTIYF	TGTGCCAGTAGTACCGGGACAACCTCTGGAAACACCATATATTTT
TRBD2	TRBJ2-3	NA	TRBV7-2	CASSLSRGRLAGVDTQYF	TGTGCCAGCAGCTTGTCTCGGGGACGACTAGCGGGGGTCGATACGCAGTATTTT
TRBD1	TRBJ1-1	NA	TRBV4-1	CASSLGQGNTEAFF	TGCGCCAGCAGCCTTGGACAGGGGAACACTGAAGCTTTCTTT
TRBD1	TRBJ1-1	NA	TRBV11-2	CASTGTGGPTPPWNTEAFF	TGTGCCAGTACGGGGACAGGGGGCCCCACTCCCCCCTGGAACACTGAAGCTTTCTTT
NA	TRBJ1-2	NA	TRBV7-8	CASSARRENYGYTF	TGTGCCAGCAGCGCTAGGCGGGAGAACTATGGCTACACCTTC
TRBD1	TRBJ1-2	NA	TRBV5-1	CASSLGTGYGYTF	TGCGCCAGCAGCTTGGGGACAGGGTATGGCTACACCTTC
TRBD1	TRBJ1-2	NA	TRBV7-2	CASSPGTGSLSRGYTF	TGTGCCAGCAGCCCCGGGACAGGGTCCCTATCTCGTGGCTACACCTTC
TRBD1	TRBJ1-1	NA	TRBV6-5	CASTDRGWTEAFF	TGTGCCAGCACCGACAGGGGATGGACTGAAGCTTTCTTT
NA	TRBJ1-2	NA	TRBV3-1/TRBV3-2	CASSPGPSRGYTF	TGTGCCAGCAGCCCCGGACCCTCGAGGGGCTACACCTTC
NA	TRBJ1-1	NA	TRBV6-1	CASSEVGGFDTEAFF	TGTGCCAGCAGTGAAGTTGGGGGTTTTGACACTGAAGCTTTCTTT
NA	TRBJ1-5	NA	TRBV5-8	CASSTHRELSNQPQHF	TGTGCCAGCAGCACCCACAGGGAGCTTAGCAATCAGCCCCAGCATTTT
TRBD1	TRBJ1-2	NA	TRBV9	CASSVGQGFNYGYTF	TGTGCCAGCAGCGTGGGACAGGGGTTTAACTATGGCTACACCTTC
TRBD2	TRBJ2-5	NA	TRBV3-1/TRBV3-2	CASSRGLAGQETQYF	TGTGCCAGCAGCCGGGGACTAGCGGGGCAAGAGACCCAGTACTTC
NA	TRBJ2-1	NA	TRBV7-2	CASSLSPAEQFF	TGTGCCAGCAGCTTATCCCCCGCGGAGCAGTTCTTC
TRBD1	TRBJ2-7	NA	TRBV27	CASRKTGGGSAYEQYF	TGTGCCAGCAGAAAAACAGGGGGCGGTTCCGCCTACGAGCAGTACTTC
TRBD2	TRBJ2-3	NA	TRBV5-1	CASSGGVITDTQYF	TGCGCCAGCAGCGGGGGGGTTATCACAGATACGCAGTATTTT
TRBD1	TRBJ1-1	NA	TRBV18	CASSPIETGRNTEAFF	TGTGCCAGCTCACCGATCGAGACAGGGCGGAACACTGAAGCTTTCTTT
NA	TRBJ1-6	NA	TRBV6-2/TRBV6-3	CASSFSNSPLHF	TGTGCCAGCAGTTTTAGCAATTCACCCCTCCACTTT
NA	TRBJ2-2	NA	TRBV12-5	CASGLVLGSTTGELFF	TGTGCTAGTGGTTTGGTATTGGGGTCTACCACCGGGGAGCTGTTTTTT
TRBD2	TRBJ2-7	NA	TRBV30	CAWSVQSGGYEQYF	TGTGCCTGGAGTGTACAAAGCGGGGGCTACGAGCAGTACTTC
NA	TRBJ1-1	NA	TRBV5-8	CASSSRDPSVSTEAFF	TGTGCCAGCAGCTCCAGGGACCCATCCGTCAGTACTGAAGCTTTCTTT
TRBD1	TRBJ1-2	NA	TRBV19	CASSRGQAFGYTF	TGTGCCAGTAGTCGGGGACAGGCATTCGGCTACACCTTC
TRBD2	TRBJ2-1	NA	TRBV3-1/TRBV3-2	CASSLAGGNEQFF	TGTGCCAGCAGCCTGGCGGGAGGAAATGAGCAGTTCTTC
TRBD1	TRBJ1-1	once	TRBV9	CASSAGTANTEAFF	TGTGCCAGCAGCGCCGGGACAGCAAACACTGAAGCTTTCTTT
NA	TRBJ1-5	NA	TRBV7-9	CASSLEGNSNQPQHF	TGTGCCAGCAGCTTAGAGGGGAATAGCAATCAGCCCCAGCATTTT
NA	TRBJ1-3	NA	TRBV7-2	CASSLSQVAGNTIYF	TGTGCCAGCAGCTTAAGTCAGGTTGCGGGAAACACCATATATTTT
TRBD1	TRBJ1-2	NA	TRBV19	CATDRGYGYTF	TGTGCCACCGACAGGGGGTATGGCTACACCTTC
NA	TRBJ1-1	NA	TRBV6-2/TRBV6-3	CASSYERFRNTEAFF	TGTGCCAGCAGTTACGAGCGGTTTAGGAACACTGAAGCTTTCTTT
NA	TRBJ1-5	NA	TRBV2	CASSEPGLFGQPQHF	TGTGCCAGCAGTGAACCAGGGTTGTTCGGTCAGCCCCAGCATTTT
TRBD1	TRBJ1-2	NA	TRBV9	CASSGDSPGHGYTF	TGTGCCAGCAGCGGGGACAGCCCTGGCCATGGCTACACCTTC